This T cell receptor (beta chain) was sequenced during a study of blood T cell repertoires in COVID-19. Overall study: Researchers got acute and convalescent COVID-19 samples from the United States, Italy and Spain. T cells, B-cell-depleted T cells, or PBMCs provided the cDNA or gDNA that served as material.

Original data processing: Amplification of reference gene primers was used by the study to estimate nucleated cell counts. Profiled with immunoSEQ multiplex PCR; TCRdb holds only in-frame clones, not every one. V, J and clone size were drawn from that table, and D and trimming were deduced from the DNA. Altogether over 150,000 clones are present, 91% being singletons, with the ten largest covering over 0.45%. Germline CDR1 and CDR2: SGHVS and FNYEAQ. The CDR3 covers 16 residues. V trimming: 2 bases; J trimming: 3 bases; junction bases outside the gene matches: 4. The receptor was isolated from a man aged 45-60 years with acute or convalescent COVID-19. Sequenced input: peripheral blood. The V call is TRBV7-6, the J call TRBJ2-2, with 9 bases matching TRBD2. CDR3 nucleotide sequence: TGTGCCAGCAGCTTACTAGCGGGACTAGACACCGGGGAGCTGTTTTTT. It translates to CASSLLAGLDTGELFF.